Listed here are 27 T cell receptor beta chains from one sample, sequenced in a study of blood T cell repertoires in COVID-19. The assay was immunoSEQ multiplex PCR, and TCRdb's table has in-frame clones only and misses some. Of over 200,000 clones in the sample, 70% to 90% were seen once. Sequencing used PBMCs or T cells enriched from blood (not recorded which). The receptor source for this set is a man between 25 and 39 years old who had recovered from COVID-19.

The rearrangement joins TRBV9 to TRBJ2-7; D gene ambiguous. The V end lost 4 bases, the J end lost 6 bases, and 17 bases lay between the germline ends. The germline V gene encodes CDR1 SGDLS and CDR2 YYNGEE. The CDR3 consists of 14 residues. As DNA, the CDR3 is TGTGCCAGCAGCCCCCAGACATACTCCGGCGAGCAGTACTTC. It yields the protein CASSPQTYSGEQYF.

The chain uses TRBV19 and TRBJ2-7; possible D gene TRBD2, 6 bases. Germline loops: CDR1 LNHDA, CDR2 SQIVND (reference sequence). The CDR3 length is 13 residues. V was pared by 7 bases and J by 0 bases, with 10 bases between. CDR3 nucleotides: TGTGCCAGTAAAGCGGGCCTCTCCTACGAGCAGTACTTC. Residues: CASKAGLSYEQYF.

In nucleotides, the CDR3 is TGTGCCAGCAGCTTAGCGACAGGGAGAGAAAGAGAGACCCAGTACTTC. It encodes CASSLATGRERETQYF. This chain connects TRBV7-9 to TRBJ2-5; 7 bases map to TRBD1. The CDR3 runs 16 residues. Losses at the gene ends were 0 bases for V and 4 bases for J; bases not matched to a gene: 8. CDR1 and CDR2 (germline): SEHNR, FQNEAQ (reference sequence).

This chain uses TRBV28 with TRBJ1-2; D is possibly TRBD1 (6 bases). CDR3 size: 13 residues. Germline-derived CDR1 and CDR2 are MDHEN and SYDVKM. The ends were cut back, 8 bases at V and 6 bases at J, with 16 bases in the middle. The chain's CDR3 is CASANRDRDGYTF. The DNA for the CDR3 is TGTGCCAGCGCAAACAGGGATAGGGATGGCTACACCTTC.

The V gene is TRBV18, the J gene TRBJ1-5; the D is unclear. CDR1 and CDR2 (germline): KGHSH, LQKENI. V gave up 1 base and J gave up 3 bases, with 10 bases separating them. CDR3 length equals 15 residues. The CDR3 loop reads CASSPQEANNQPQHF. For the CDR3, the DNA is TGTGCCAGCTCACCACAGGAGGCAAACAATCAGCCCCAGCATTTT.

This clone occurred once. The chain joins TRBV4-2 to TRBJ1-2; D gene unclear. Germline V CDR1 and CDR2: LGHNA, YNFKEQ. The CDR3 length is 17 residues. V dropped 0 bases and J dropped 4 bases, with 18 bases sitting between them. The CDR3 DNA reads TGTGCCAGCAGCCAAGATCATTCGGCACTGCGGGCCTATGGCTACACCTTC. This codes for CASSQDHSALRAYGYTF.

In DNA form, the CDR3 reads TGTGCCGGAAGAAGCGGGAATGAGCAGTTCTTC. This sequence encodes CAGRSGNEQFF. This rearrangement joins TRBV6-6 to TRBJ2-1, with a tentative D call TRBD2 (6 bases). CDR3 size: 11 residues. Germline lookup yields CDR1 MNHNY and CDR2 SVGAGI (reference sequence). Trimming took off 11 bases at V and 7 bases at J, with 12 bases between the two ends.

This rearrangement joins TRBV6-5 to TRBJ2-1; 11 bases line up with TRBD2. The germline CDR1 and CDR2 sequences are MNHEY and SVGAGI. The CDR3 is 15 amino acids. Trimming removed 7 bases from V and 5 bases from J; junction bases left unmatched: 7. CDR3 sequence (DNA): TGTGCCAGCACCCCACTAGCGGGAGTGAACAATGAGCAGTTCTTC. This sequence encodes CASTPLAGVNNEQFF.

The chain carries TRBV3-1 (or the pseudogene TRBV3-2) and TRBJ2-7; tentatively, D is TRBD2 (5 bases). The germline gives CDR1 LGHDT, CDR2 YNNKEL (reference sequence). This CDR3 spans 14 amino acids. V lost 1 base and J 7 bases, leaving 14 bases between the germline ends. The CDR3 sequence: CASSQANGPGEQYF. CDR3 bases: TGTGCCAGCAGCCAAGCAAATGGCCCGGGAGAGCAGTACTTC.

The chain is built from TRBV5-4 and TRBJ2-7, with D uncertain. Trimming left V 5 bases short and J 0 bases short, with 9 bases between. The CDR3 spans 13 residues. Per germline, CDR1 SGHNT and CDR2 YYREEE (reference sequence). CDR3 residues: CASSSPTSYEQYF. The CDR3 nucleotides read TGTGCCAGCAGTTCTCCTACCTCCTACGAGCAGTACTTC.

The rearrangement uses TRBV5-6 and TRBJ2-2; D gene uncertain. Per germline, CDR1 SGHDT and CDR2 YYEEEE. Trimming cost V 6 bases and J 5 bases, with 8 bases left between them. There are 12 residues in the CDR3. The CDR3 region has the DNA TGTGCCAGCAACCCAGGAACCGGGGAGCTGTTTTTT. Translation gives CASNPGTGELFF.

The chain links TRBV7-9 to TRBJ2-1, with D hard to call. CDR1 is SEHNR and CDR2 is FQNEAQ in the germline V gene (reference sequence). Trimming took 5 bases from V and 9 from J, leaving 8 bases between them. The CDR3 totals 11 residues. The CDR3 protein is CASSLAGEQFF. DNA for the CDR3: TGTGCCAGCAGCCTGGCAGGTGAGCAGTTCTTC. The full variable domain, its missing parts supplied by reference TRBV7-9 and TRBJ2-1, is DTGVSQNPRHKITKRGQNVTFRCDPISEHNRLYWYRQTLGQGPEFLTYFQNEAQLEKSRLLSDRFSAERPKGSFSTLEIQRTEQGDSAMYLCASSLAGEQFFGPGTRLTVL.

This chain connects TRBV6-5 to TRBJ2-7; D is uncertain. Germline V gene lookup returns CDR1 MNHEY and CDR2 SVGAGI. V was clipped by 0 bases and J by 2 bases, with 8 bases between them. This CDR3 has 14 amino acids. The CDR3 nucleotides read TGTGCCAGCAGTTACTCGGGCAGTGCCTACGAGCAGTACTTC. It yields the protein CASSYSGSAYEQYF.

J is TRBJ2-5 and V is TRBV5-1, with D possibly matching TRBD1 (5 bases). Trimming shortened V by 3 bases and J by 2 bases, and 11 bases separated the two germline ends. The CDR3 runs to 14 residues. The V gene's germline CDR1 is SGHRS and CDR2 YFSETQ. The CDR3 region has the DNA TGCGCCAGCAGCTGGGGCGGTAATCAAGAGACCCAGTACTTC. This codes for CASSWGGNQETQYF. Supplemented by reference TRBV5-1 and TRBJ2-5, the full variable domain reads KAGVTQTPRYLIKTRGQQVTLSCSPISGHRSVSWYQQTPGQGLQFLFEYFSETQRNKGNFPGRFSGRQFSNSRSEMNVSTLELGDSALYLCASSWGGNQETQYFGPGTRLLVL.

The rearrangement uses TRBV5-4 and TRBJ2-1; TRBD2 matches at 10 bases. The CDR3 length is 16 residues. Per the germline V gene, CDR1 is SGHNT and CDR2 is YYREEE (reference sequence). Trimming took 4 bases from V and 1 from J; bases not matched to a gene: 5. The CDR3 DNA is TGTGCCAGCAGCGTCCAAGCGGGGGGGTCCTACAATGAGCAGTTCTTC. It translates to CASSVQAGGSYNEQFF.

V is TRBV11-2 and J is TRBJ2-7; maybe TRBD1 (5 bases). Trimming removed 3 bases at V and 3 bases at J, with 12 bases between. Germline CDR1 reads SGHAT; CDR2 reads FQNNGV. This CDR3 is built from 14 residues. In nucleotides, the CDR3 is TGTGCCAGCAGCTTGACCCGACAGTACTACGAGCAGTACTTC. Protein: CASSLTRQYYEQYF. Together with reference TRBV11-2 and TRBJ2-7, the CDR3 gives the full variable domain: EAGVAQSPRYKIIEKRQSVAFWCNPISGHATLYWYQQILGQGPKLLIQFQNNGVVDDSQLPKDRFSAERLKGVDSTLKIQPAKLEDSAVYLCASSLTRQYYEQYFGPGTRLTVT.

The rearrangement uses TRBV2 and TRBJ1-2; D possibly corresponds to TRBD1 (5 bases). Trimming shortened V by 8 bases and J by 8 bases, and 24 bases separated the two germline ends. There are 15 residues in the CDR3. Germline CDR1 reads SNHLY; CDR2 reads FYNNEI. CDR3 coding DNA: TGTGCCAGCGGGACTCATGCGGGGGGGAAGAAGGGCTACACCTTC. Translating it yields CASGTHAGGKKGYTF.

The V call is TRBV11-1, the J call TRBJ1-6, with a weak D call TRBD1 (6 bases). Deletions cut 4 bases from V and 5 bases from J, with 12 bases between. Germline V gene data show CDR1 as SGHAT and CDR2 as FQDESV (reference sequence). This CDR3 spans 15 amino acids. CDR3 residues: CASSSKTGNNSPLHF. The CDR3 DNA reads as TGTGCCAGCAGCTCCAAAACAGGGAATAATTCACCCCTCCACTTT.

This clone was observed a single time. The chain joins TRBV9 to TRBJ2-1, with TRBD2 matching over 7 bases. V lost 2 bases, J lost 8 bases, and 4 bases stayed unmatched. CDR1 and CDR2 from the germline V gene are SGDLS and YYNGEE. The CDR3 is 13 amino acids. CDR3 sequence reads: CASSVGTKHEQFF. The CDR3 coding sequence is TGTGCCAGCAGCGTCGGGACTAAGCATGAGCAGTTCTTC.

The chain combines TRBV2 with TRBJ2-5; 7 bases agree with TRBD1. Germline V gene data show CDR1 as SNHLY and CDR2 as FYNNEI. This CDR3 spans 17 amino acids. Trimming cost V 5 bases and J 7 bases; bases outside gene matches: 19. This chain's CDR3 is CASSTGTVPRAVGTQYF. CDR3 bases: TGTGCCAGCAGTACCGGGACAGTACCAAGAGCCGTGGGGACCCAGTACTTC.

In DNA, the CDR3 is TGTGCCAGCAGCCCGCGGTTAATAGGCAGGGGCCTGTCTGGAAACACCATATATTTT. Translated: CASSPRLIGRGLSGNTIYF. The chain uses TRBV7-9 and TRBJ1-3, with D maybe TRBD1 (6 bases). Germline CDR1 SEHNR, CDR2 FQNEAQ (reference sequence). V was clipped by 5 bases and J by 1 base, with 24 bases between them. The length of the CDR3 is 19 residues.

The chain links TRBV27 to TRBJ1-1, with unresolved D. The V end was cut by 6 bases, the J end by 6 bases, with 14 bases between. There are 13 residues in the CDR3. CDR1 is MNHEY and CDR2 is SMNVEV in the germline V gene (reference sequence). CDR3 residues: CASSPSGSAEAFF. CDR3 DNA sequence: TGTGCCAGCAGCCCATCGGGGTCAGCTGAAGCTTTCTTT.

CDR3 coding DNA: TGTGCCAGCAGTTTCGGCTTAGGGACAGGGGGCGGGGAGGGGAGCTACACCTTC. This sequence encodes CASSFGLGTGGGEGSYTF. This chain joins TRBV9 and TRBJ1-2; 12 nucleotides align to TRBD1. After removal of 5 bases from V and 9 bases from J, the junction contained 20 bases not matched to a gene. CDR3 size: 18 residues. Germline assignment: CDR1 SGDLS and CDR2 YYNGEE.

This chain links TRBV29-1 with TRBJ1-2; 7 bases fit TRBD1. This CDR3 has 13 residues. The V segment lost 6 bases and the J segment 7 bases; nucleotides outside the gene matches: 11. Germline CDR1 SQVTM, CDR2 ANQGSEA. In DNA, the CDR3 is TGCAGCGTAGACAGGGCCCTTGTTATTGGCTACACCTTC. It yields the protein CSVDRALVIGYTF.

This chain connects TRBV10-3 to TRBJ1-6; D is uncertain. The V gene lost 5 bases and the J gene lost 0 bases, with 11 bases spanning the gap. Per germline, CDR1 ENHRY and CDR2 SYGVKD. The CDR3 runs to 16 residues. The CDR3: CAISKDSSSYNSPLHF. The CDR3 nucleotides read TGTGCCATCAGTAAGGACTCCAGCTCCTATAATTCACCCCTCCACTTT.

The genes are TRBV15 and TRBJ2-2; weak D call: TRBD2 (5 bases). With 1 base removed from V and 2 bases from J, the gap between germline ends came to 11 bases. The germline V gene has CDR1 LNHNV and CDR2 YYDKDF (reference sequence). The CDR3 spans 16 residues. In nucleotides, the CDR3 is TGTGCCACCAGCAGAGGAGGGAGAATAAACACCGGGGAGCTGTTTTTT. Translating gives CATSRGGRINTGELFF.

This clone occurred a few times. The gene calls are TRBV27 and TRBJ1-5; D gene ambiguous. V gave up 3 bases and J gave up 2 bases, with 14 bases separating them. The germline CDR1 and CDR2 sequences are MNHEY and SMNVEV (reference sequence). This CDR3 is built from 16 residues. The CDR3 DNA reads TGTGCCAGCAGTTTCGCGGGCAGCCCTCGCAATCAGCCCCAGCATTTT. Encoded protein: CASSFAGSPRNQPQHF.